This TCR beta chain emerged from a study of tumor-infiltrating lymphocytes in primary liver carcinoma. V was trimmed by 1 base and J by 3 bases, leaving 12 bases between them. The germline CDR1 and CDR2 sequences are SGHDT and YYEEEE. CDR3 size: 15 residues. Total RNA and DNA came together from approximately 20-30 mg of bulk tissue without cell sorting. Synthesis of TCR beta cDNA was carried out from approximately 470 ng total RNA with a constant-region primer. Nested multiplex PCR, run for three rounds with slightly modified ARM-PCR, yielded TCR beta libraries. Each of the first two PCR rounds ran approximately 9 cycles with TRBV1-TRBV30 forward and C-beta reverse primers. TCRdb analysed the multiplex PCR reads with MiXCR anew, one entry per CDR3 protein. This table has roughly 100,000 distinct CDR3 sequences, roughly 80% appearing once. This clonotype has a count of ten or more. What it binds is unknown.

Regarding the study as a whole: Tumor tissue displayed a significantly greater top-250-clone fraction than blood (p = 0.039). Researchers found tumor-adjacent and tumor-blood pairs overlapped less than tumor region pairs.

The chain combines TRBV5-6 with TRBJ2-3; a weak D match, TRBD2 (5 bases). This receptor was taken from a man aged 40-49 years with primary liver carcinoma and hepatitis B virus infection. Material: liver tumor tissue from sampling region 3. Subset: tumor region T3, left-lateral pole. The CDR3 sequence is CASSLWDRRTDTQYF. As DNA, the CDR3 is TGTGCCAGCAGCTTGTGGGATAGGAGGACAGATACGCAGTATTTT.